At least ten counts were recorded for the clone carrying this T cell receptor (beta chain). Germline CDR1 DFQATT, CDR2 SNEGSKA (reference sequence). The CDR3 is 14 amino acids. V lost 5 bases, J lost 4 bases, and 16 bases lay in between. Genomic DNA was subjected to two-round multiplex PCR for amplification of TCR beta CDR3. Specific primers for each TRBV and TRBJ gene were what first-round PCR used. A single record per CDR3 protein comes from TCRdb applying MiXCR to the multiplex PCR reads. The repertoire holds about 25,000 distinct CDR3 sequences, with roughly 35% as singletons. The data were obtained in a study of prognosis after radiotherapy for stage I lung cancer. Study context: SBRT spanned 3 to 5 fractions, reaching a biologically effective dose of at least 100 Gy.

CT and PET/CT found no node involvement in any patient, and none had received chemotherapy or radiotherapy before or had other malignancies. The chain has TRBV20-1 and TRBJ2-3; no clear D. The receptor was derived from a donor over 45 with non-small cell lung cancer. This material consisted of PBMCs, taken before or after stereotactic body radiation therapy (not recorded which). The CDR3 sequence is CSAPWAPEPDTQYF. CDR3 nucleotides: TGCAGTGCTCCTTGGGCCCCTGAGCCAGATACGCAGTATTTT.